This entry concerns a single T cell receptor (beta chain). These data belong to a study of T cell changes during pregnancy in multiple sclerosis. Clones were sequenced by immunoSEQ multiplex PCR, and TCRdb holds only the in-frame ones, with some missing. There are about 120,000 clones in the sample; about 94% occur only once, and less than 2% lies in the top ten. The receptor's source is a female donor with multiple sclerosis, enrolled in a pregnancy study. This specimen consisted of peripheral blood, obtained in the third trimester of pregnancy.

The CDR3 nucleotides are TGTGCCAGCAGTTCACAGGCCGTCGTAGACACCATATATTTT. Protein: CASSSQAVVDTIYF. V and J are TRBV28 and TRBJ1-3; a possible D gene is TRBD1 (5 bases). Germline loops: CDR1 MDHEN, CDR2 SYDVKM. V lost 4 bases to trimming and J lost 8 bases, with 15 bases between them. There are 14 residues in the CDR3.